A single TCR beta chain is shown here with its context. Sequencing used immunoSEQ multiplex PCR; TCRdb keeps in-frame clones, though not all of them. The profile shows a few hundred thousand clones, more than 80% of them singletons. This CDR3 comprises 14 residues. Trimming pared 2 bases from V and 7 bases from J, leaving 12 bases between. CDR1 and CDR2 from the germline V gene are MGHRA and YSYEKL. The data belong to a study of blood T cell repertoires in COVID-19. Study-level information: In each case, the material was cDNA or gDNA derived from T cells, B-cell-depleted T cells, or PBMCs.

The V gene is TRBV4-1, the J gene TRBJ1-5, with D possibly TRBD1 on 6 matching bases. Input material: peripheral blood. This clonotype was obtained from a man younger than 45 who had recovered from COVID-19. The CDR3 is CASSQSTGSQPQHF. CDR3 sequence (DNA): TGCGCCAGCAGCCAATCTACAGGGTCCCAGCCCCAGCATTTT.